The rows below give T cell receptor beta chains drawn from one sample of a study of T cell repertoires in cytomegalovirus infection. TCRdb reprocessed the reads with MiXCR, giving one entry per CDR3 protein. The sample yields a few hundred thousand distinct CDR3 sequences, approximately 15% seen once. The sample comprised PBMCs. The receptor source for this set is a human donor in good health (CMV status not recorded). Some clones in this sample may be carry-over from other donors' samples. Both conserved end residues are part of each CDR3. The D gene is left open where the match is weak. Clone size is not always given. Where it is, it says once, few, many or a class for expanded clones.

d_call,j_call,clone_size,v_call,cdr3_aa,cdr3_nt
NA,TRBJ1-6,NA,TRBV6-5,CASSRPRTAEDSPLHF,TGTGCCAGCAGCCGACCCCGGACTGCCGAGGATTCACCCCTCCACTTT
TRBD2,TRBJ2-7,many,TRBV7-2,CASSLGLPGAGGDEQYF,TGTGCCAGCAGCTTAGGCCTACCTGGAGCGGGAGGGGACGAGCAGTACTTC
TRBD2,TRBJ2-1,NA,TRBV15,CATTRELADNEQFF,TGTGCCACCACCCGGGAACTAGCGGACAATGAGCAGTTCTTC
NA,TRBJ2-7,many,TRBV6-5,CASGQTSYEQYF,TGTGCCAGCGGACAGACCTCCTACGAGCAGTACTTC
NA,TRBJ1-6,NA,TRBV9,CASSLGASPLHF,TGTGCCAGCAGCCTGGGAGCTTCACCCCTCCACTTT
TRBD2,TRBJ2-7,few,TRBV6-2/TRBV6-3,CASNPRGTSSGEQYF,TGTGCCAGCAACCCGAGAGGGACTAGCAGCGGCGAGCAGTACTTC
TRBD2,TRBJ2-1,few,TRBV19,CASSMGGGRNYNEQFF,TGTGCCAGTAGTATGGGCGGGGGACGCAATTACAATGAGCAGTTCTTC
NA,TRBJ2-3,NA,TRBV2,CASSGGITLSSTDTQYF,TGTGCCAGCAGTGGAGGCATAACCCTATCTAGCACAGATACGCAGTATTTT
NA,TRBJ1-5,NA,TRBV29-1,CSVATSYDSNQPQHF,TGCAGCGTTGCAACTTCGTATGATAGCAATCAGCCCCAGCATTTT
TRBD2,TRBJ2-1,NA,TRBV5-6,CASSLGLAGERQFF,TGTGCCAGCAGCTTAGGACTAGCGGGAGAGAGGCAGTTCTTC
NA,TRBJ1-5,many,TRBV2,CASKGGGKSNQPQHF,TGTGCCAGCAAGGGGGGTGGAAAAAGCAATCAGCCCCAGCATTTT
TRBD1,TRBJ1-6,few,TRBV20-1,CSATWTGGLSPLHF,TGCAGTGCCACCTGGACAGGGGGCCTTTCACCCCTCCACTTT
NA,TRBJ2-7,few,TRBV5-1,CASSLKDQGKGSYEQYF,TGCGCCAGCAGCCTGAAAGACCAGGGGAAGGGATCCTACGAGCAGTACTTC